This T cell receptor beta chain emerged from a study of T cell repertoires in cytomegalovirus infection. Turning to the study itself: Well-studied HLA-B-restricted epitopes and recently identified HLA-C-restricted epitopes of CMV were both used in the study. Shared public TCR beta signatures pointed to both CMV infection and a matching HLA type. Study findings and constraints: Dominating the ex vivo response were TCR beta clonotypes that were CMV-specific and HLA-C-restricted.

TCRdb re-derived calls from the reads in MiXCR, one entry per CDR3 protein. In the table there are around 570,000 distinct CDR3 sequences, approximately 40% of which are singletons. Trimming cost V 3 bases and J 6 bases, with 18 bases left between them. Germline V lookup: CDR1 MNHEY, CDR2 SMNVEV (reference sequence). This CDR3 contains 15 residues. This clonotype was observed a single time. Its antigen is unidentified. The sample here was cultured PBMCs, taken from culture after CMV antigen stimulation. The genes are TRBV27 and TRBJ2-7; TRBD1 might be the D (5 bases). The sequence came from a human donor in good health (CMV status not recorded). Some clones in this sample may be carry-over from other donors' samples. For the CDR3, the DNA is TGTGCCAGCAGTTTTATAGGGGTCCCTCCCAGCGAGCAGTACTTC. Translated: CASSFIGVPPSEQYF.